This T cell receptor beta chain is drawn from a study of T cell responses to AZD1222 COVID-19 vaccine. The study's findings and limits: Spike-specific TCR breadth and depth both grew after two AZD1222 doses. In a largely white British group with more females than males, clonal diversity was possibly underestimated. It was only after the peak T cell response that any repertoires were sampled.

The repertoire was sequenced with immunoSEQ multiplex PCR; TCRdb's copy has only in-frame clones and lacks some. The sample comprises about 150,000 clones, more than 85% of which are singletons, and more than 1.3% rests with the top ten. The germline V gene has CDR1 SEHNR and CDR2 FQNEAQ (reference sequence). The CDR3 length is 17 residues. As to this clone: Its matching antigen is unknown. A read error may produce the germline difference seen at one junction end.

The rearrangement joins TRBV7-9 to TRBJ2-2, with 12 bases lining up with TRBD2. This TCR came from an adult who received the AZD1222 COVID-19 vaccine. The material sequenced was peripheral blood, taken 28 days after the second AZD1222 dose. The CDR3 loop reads CASRLGLAGSNTGELFF. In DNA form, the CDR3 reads TGTGCCAGCAGGTTAGGACTAGCGGGATCGAACACCGGGGAGCTGTTTTTT. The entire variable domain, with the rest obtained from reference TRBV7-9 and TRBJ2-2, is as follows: DTGVSQNPRHKITKRGQNVTFRCDPISEHNRLYWYRQTLGQGPEFLTYFQNEAQLEKSRLLSDRFSAERPKGSFSTLEIQRTEQGDSAMYLCASRLGLAGSNTGELFFGEGSRLTVL.